The 14 T cell receptor beta chains presented below share a single source sample, sequenced in a study of blood T cell repertoires in COVID-19. Assay: immunoSEQ multiplex PCR; the TCRdb copy retains only in-frame clones and omits some. The repertoire includes 80,000 to 95,000 clones, roughly 89% of them detected once, and approximately 3.6% sits in the top ten. The specimen sequenced was peripheral blood. The receptors derive from a woman in her seventies with acute or convalescent COVID-19.

V and J are TRBV5-1 and TRBJ2-5; D is perhaps TRBD2 (6 bases). The V end lost 5 bases, the J end lost 1 base, and 9 bases lay between the germline ends. The germline V gene has CDR1 SGHRS and CDR2 YFSETQ. This CDR3 is 13 amino acids long. CDR3 in amino acids: CASRRGVQETQYF. CDR3 bases: TGCGCCAGCAGACGCGGGGTCCAAGAGACCCAGTACTTC.

The rearrangement joins TRBV5-6 to TRBJ2-5, with 11 bases that match TRBD1. Per germline, CDR1 SGHDT and CDR2 YYEEEE. Trimming cost V 4 bases and J 4 bases; bases outside gene matches: 9. This CDR3 spans 16 amino acids. CDR3 nucleotide sequence: TGTGCCAGCAGCCACAAAGGGACAGGGGGTTTAGAGACCCAGTACTTC. Translating it yields CASSHKGTGGLETQYF.

J is TRBJ2-3 and V is TRBV28, with a weak D call TRBD1 (6 bases). V shed 2 bases and J shed 6 bases, with 9 bases lying between them. The CDR3 is 13 amino acids. Germline loops: CDR1 MDHEN, CDR2 SYDVKM. The DNA of the CDR3 is TGTGCCAGCAGTTTAACAGGGCCGGATACGCAGTATTTT. Protein product: CASSLTGPDTQYF.

CDR3 nucleotides: TGTGCCAGCAGGGAGCCTGGGACAGGAGGATGGGGGTACACCTTC. Its translation is CASREPGTGGWGYTF. This rearrangement joins TRBV6-5 to TRBJ1-2; 8 nucleotides agree with TRBD1. With 6 bases clipped from V and 11 bases from J, the junction kept 17 bases outside the gene matches. Germline assignment: CDR1 MNHEY and CDR2 SVGAGI. The CDR3 consists of 15 residues.

Comments on this clone: Other DNA sequences of this sample code for an identical CDR3. The V call is TRBV10-3, the J call TRBJ1-1, with D unresolved. Trimming cost V 0 bases and J 0 bases, with 8 bases left between them. This CDR3 has 15 amino acids. CDR1 is ENHRY and CDR2 is SYGVKD in the germline V gene. The DNA for the CDR3 is TGTGCCATCAGTGAGTCGCAGGACTTGAACACTGAAGCTTTCTTT. As protein: CAISESQDLNTEAFF.

The rearrangement uses TRBV2 and TRBJ1-4; 7 bases line up with TRBD1. This CDR3 region has 13 residues. The V segment lost 4 bases and the J segment 6 bases; nucleotides outside the gene matches: 2. Germline V lookup: CDR1 SNHLY, CDR2 FYNNEI. CDR3 sequence reads: CASSGQGHEKLFF. The DNA of the CDR3 is TGTGCCAGCAGTGGACAGGGCCATGAAAAACTGTTTTTT.

The rearrangement uses TRBV2 and TRBJ2-7, with 9 positions matching TRBD1. V lost 6 bases and J lost 3; bases outside the gene matches: 6. CDR3 length: 14 residues. Germline V gene sequence: CDR1 SNHLY, CDR2 FYNNEI. Written as DNA, the CDR3 is TGTGCCAGCAGACCCGGGACAGGGAACTACGAGCAGTACTTC. As protein: CASRPGTGNYEQYF.

The chain combines TRBV25-1 with TRBJ1-2; possibly TRBD1 for D (6 bases). V was trimmed by 7 bases and J by 6 bases, leaving 21 bases between them. Germline loops: CDR1 MGHDK, CDR2 SYGVNS. The CDR3 covers 15 residues. As DNA, the CDR3 is TGTGCCAGCAATGGTGAGGTGGGACAATTCCATGGCTACACCTTC. This encodes CASNGEVGQFHGYTF.

The CDR3 protein is CASSEKTGGGETQYF. The CDR3 nucleotides are TGTGCCAGCAGTGAAAAGACAGGGGGGGGAGAGACCCAGTACTTC. The chain links TRBV6-1 to TRBJ2-5; 9 positions agree with TRBD1. V was clipped by 2 bases and J by 4 bases; unmatched bases: 5. Germline values: CDR1 MNHNS, CDR2 SASEGT. The CDR3 has 15 residues.

This chain uses TRBV6-5 with TRBJ1-3; D not certain. The CDR3 is made up of 12 amino acids. CDR1 is MNHEY, CDR2 SVGAGI, per germline. Trimming pared 4 bases from V and 8 bases from J, leaving 9 bases between. The CDR3 nucleotides read TGTGCCAGCAGTTCTTCTCCGTACACCATATATTTT. Its protein product is CASSSSPYTIYF.

V and J are TRBV7-9 and TRBJ1-3; 8 nucleotides agree with TRBD1. The germline V gene encodes CDR1 SEHNR and CDR2 FQNEAQ (reference sequence). The CDR3 sequence is 15 residues long. J was trimmed by 2 bases and V by 7 bases; bases with no gene match: 7. The CDR3 nucleotides read TGTGCCAGCACGGACAGGGTAGAAGCTGGAAACACCATATATTTT. Translating it yields CASTDRVEAGNTIYF.

V is TRBV28 and J is TRBJ2-2, with D maybe TRBD2 (6 bases). Germline V gives CDR1 MDHEN, CDR2 SYDVKM. This CDR3 is 12 amino acids long. The ends were cut back, 8 bases at V and 9 bases at J, with 13 bases in the middle. The chain's CDR3 is CASGTGGRELFF. The CDR3 DNA reads as TGTGCCAGCGGAACCGGGGGAAGGGAGCTGTTTTTT.

This sequence joins TRBV5-1 and TRBJ2-1; the match to TRBD1 covers 9 bases. Germline CDR1 and CDR2: SGHRS and YFSETQ. This CDR3 is built from 16 residues. The ends lost 0 bases at V and 2 bases at J; junction bases unmatched: 3. CDR3: CASSLDRGHTYNEQFF. The CDR3 DNA reads TGCGCCAGCAGCTTGGACAGGGGGCACACCTACAATGAGCAGTTCTTC.

The rearrangement joins TRBV9 to TRBJ2-3; TRBD2 might be the D (5 bases). Germline CDR1 is SGDLS and CDR2 is YYNGEE. The CDR3 is 16 residues long. V was shortened by 0 bases and J by 0 bases, with 11 bases between the two germline ends. The CDR3 region has the DNA TGTGCCAGCAGCGTAGCTCCGGGGATGAGCACAGATACGCAGTATTTT. It encodes CASSVAPGMSTDTQYF.